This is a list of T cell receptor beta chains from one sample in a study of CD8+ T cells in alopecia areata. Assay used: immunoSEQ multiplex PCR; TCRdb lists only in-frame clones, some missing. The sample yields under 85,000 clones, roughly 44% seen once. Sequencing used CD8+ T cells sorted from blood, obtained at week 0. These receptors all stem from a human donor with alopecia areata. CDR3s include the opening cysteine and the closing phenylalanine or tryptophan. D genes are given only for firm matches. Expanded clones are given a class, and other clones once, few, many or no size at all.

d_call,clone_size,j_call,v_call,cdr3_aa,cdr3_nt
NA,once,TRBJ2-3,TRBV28,CASSYERTNTDTQYF,TGTGCCAGCAGCTATGAGAGGACCAACACAGATACGCAGTATTTT
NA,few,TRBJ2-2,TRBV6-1,CASSPIVSGTGELFF,TGTGCCAGCAGTCCAATAGTAAGCGGCACCGGGGAGCTGTTTTTT
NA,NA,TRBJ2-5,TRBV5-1,CASSLGGTQYF,TGCGCCAGCAGCTTGGGGGGGACCCAGTACTTC
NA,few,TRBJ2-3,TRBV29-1,CSVEDGRGGTDTQYF,TGCAGCGTTGAAGATGGTAGGGGGGGTACAGATACGCAGTATTTT
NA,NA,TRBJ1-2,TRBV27,CASSLGLGNYGYTF,TGTGCCAGCAGTTTAGGCCTGGGTAACTATGGCTACACCTTC
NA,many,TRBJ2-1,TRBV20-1,CSAPLYNEQFF,TGCAGTGCCCCACTTTACAATGAGCAGTTCTTC
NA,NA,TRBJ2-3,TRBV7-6,CASSGRDIRTDTQYF,TGTGCCAGCAGCGGGAGAGACATCCGCACAGATACGCAGTATTTT
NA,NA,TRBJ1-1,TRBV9,CLCAGAVPEAFF,TGTCTATGCGCCGGGGCAGTACCTGAAGCTTTCTTT
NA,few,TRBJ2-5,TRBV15,CATSRDLGGEDQYF,TGTGCCACCAGCAGAGACCTCGGTGGGGAGGACCAGTACTTC
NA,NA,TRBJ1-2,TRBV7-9,CASSLSPKGYTF,TGTGCCAGCAGCTTATCACCCAAGGGCTACACCTTC
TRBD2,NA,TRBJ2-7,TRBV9,CASSGASGSYEQYF,TGTGCCAGCAGCGGGGCTAGCGGGAGTTACGAGCAGTACTTC
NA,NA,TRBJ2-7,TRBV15,CATSSGRGYEQYF,TGTGCCACCAGTTCGGGCAGGGGCTACGAGCAGTACTTC
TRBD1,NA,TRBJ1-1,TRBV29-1,CSGKQGAEAFF,TGCAGCGGGAAACAGGGGGCTGAAGCTTTCTTT
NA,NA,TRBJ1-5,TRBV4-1,CASSQDWRRVGSNQPQHF,TGCGCCAGCAGCCAAGATTGGAGGAGGGTAGGGAGCAATCAGCCCCAGCATTTT
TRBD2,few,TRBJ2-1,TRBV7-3,CASSISGRAYNEQFF,TGTGCCAGCAGCATTAGCGGGAGGGCCTACAATGAGCAGTTCTTC
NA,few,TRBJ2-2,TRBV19,CASSPGGGTGELFF,TGTGCCAGTTCACCCGGGGGCGGCACCGGGGAGCTGTTTTTT
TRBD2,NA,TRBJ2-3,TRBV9,CASSAEAGASTDTQYF,TGTGCCAGCAGCGCAGAAGCGGGAGCTAGCACAGATACGCAGTATTTT
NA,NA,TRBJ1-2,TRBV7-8,CASSLALWQGSNYGYTF,TGTGCCAGCAGCTTAGCGCTATGGCAGGGGAGTAACTATGGCTACACCTTC
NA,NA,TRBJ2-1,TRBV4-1,CASSQASGGGNEQFF,TGCGCCAGCAGCCAAGCGAGCGGAGGGGGCAATGAGCAGTTCTTC
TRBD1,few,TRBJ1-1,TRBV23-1,CASSQGDRGPGTEAFF,TGCGCCAGCAGTCAAGGGGACAGGGGCCCGGGGACTGAAGCTTTCTTT
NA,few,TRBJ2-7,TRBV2,CASSVGRVYEQYF,TGTGCCAGCAGTGTGGGACGGGTCTACGAGCAGTACTTC
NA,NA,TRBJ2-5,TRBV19,CASETWEVQETQYF,TGTGCCAGCGAAACCTGGGAAGTTCAAGAGACCCAGTACTTC
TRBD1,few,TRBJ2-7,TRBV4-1,CASSQINRGPYEQYF,TGCGCCAGCAGTCAAATCAACAGGGGGCCCTACGAGCAGTACTTC
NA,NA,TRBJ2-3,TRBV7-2,CASSPGGLTRRADTQYF,TGTGCCAGCAGCCCTGGCGGACTAACTAGGAGGGCAGATACGCAGTATTTT
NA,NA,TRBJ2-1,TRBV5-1,CASSSSGDEQFF,TGCGCCAGCAGCTCTAGTGGGGATGAGCAGTTCTTC
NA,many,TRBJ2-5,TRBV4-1,CASSHPGTSEETQYF,TGCGCCAGCAGCCACCCAGGGACGTCAGAAGAGACCCAGTACTTC
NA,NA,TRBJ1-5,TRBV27,CASSPHRGNQPQHF,TGTGCCAGCAGTCCACACAGGGGCAATCAGCCCCAGCATTTT
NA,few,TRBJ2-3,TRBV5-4,CASSLSDRSDTQYF,TGTGCCAGCAGCTTGTCCGACAGGTCAGATACGCAGTATTTT
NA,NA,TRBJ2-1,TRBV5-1,CASSFSGNEQFF,TGCGCCAGCAGCTTCTCTGGAAATGAGCAGTTCTTC
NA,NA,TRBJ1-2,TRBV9,CASSVNPRKPQGFNYGYTF,TGTGCCAGCAGCGTAAACCCCCGAAAGCCTCAGGGTTTCAACTATGGCTACACCTTC
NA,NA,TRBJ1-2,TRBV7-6,CASSLLGDDYRYGYTF,TGTGCCAGCAGCCTATTGGGGGACGACTATCGTTATGGCTACACCTTC
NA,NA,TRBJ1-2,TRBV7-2,CASSPGGEANYGYTF,TGTGCCAGCAGCCCCGGGGGGGAAGCTAACTATGGCTACACCTTC
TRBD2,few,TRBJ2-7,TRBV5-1,CASSLETQRDYYYEQYF,TGCGCCAGCAGCTTGGAAACCCAGCGGGACTATTATTACGAGCAGTACTTC
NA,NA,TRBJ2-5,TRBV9,CASSPQVTQETQYF,TGTGCCAGCAGTCCACAGGTCACCCAAGAGACCCAGTACTTC
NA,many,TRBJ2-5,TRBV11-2,CASSLSVVEGVGETQYF,TGTGCCAGCAGCTTATCGGTGGTCGAGGGGGTGGGAGAGACCCAGTACTTC
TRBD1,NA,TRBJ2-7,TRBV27,CASSPRGQLYEQYF,TGTGCCAGCAGTCCCCGGGGACAGCTCTACGAGCAGTACTTC
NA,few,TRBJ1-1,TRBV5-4,CASSLRVGGEAFF,TGTGCCAGCAGCTTGAGAGTTGGGGGTGAAGCTTTCTTT